This TCR beta chain was documented in a study of CD8 T cells in ankylosing spondylitis. Study conclusions and caveats: Prior literature has documented some motif variants in synovial fluid and blood from reactive arthritis.

The CDR3 has 11 amino acids. The germline CDR1 and CDR2 sequences are LGHNT and FRNRAP. V shed 1 base and J shed 4 bases, with 2 bases lying between them. Quantitative molecular-barcoded 5'-RACE generated the TCR beta libraries. TCRdb processed the 5' RACE reads anew with MiXCR; each CDR3 protein has one entry. This sample has roughly 240,000 distinct CDR3 sequences, with around 8% found just once. This clonotype occurred many times. What it binds is not known. The source is a female donor with ankylosing spondylitis or in good health (not recorded which). Sequenced sample: blood, either unsorted or a sorted T cell fraction (not recorded which). J is TRBJ2-7 and V is TRBV12-5, with D hard to call. CDR3 sequence: CASGLEYEQYF. Here the CDR3 DNA reads TGTGCTAGTGGTTTGGAATACGAGCAGTACTTC.